The rows below give T cell receptor beta chains drawn from one sample of a study of cytomegalovirus exposure and HLA in healthy donors. Sequencing was performed with immunoSEQ multiplex PCR; in TCRdb, only in-frame clones are kept and a portion is missing. The table has some 130,000 clones, roughly 80% seen once. Sequenced material: PBMCs. These receptors originate from a man in his forties or fifties in good health and CMV-seronegative. CDR3s include the opening cysteine and the closing phenylalanine or tryptophan. A D gene is named only where the DNA matches it firmly. Rows give clone size only sometimes, using once, few, many, or a class for an expanded clone.

d_call cdr3_length clone_size j_call v_call cdr3_nt cdr3_aa
TRBD1 18 NA TRBJ2-2 TRBV9 TGTGCCAGCAGCGTAGCGGGACAGGCGATACAGAACACCGGGGAGCTGTTTTTT CASSVAGQAIQNTGELFF
NA 17 NA TRBJ2-5 TRBV28 TGTGCCAGCAGTTTATCTCGTGGCGGATCGCCCCAAGAGACCCAGTACTTC CASSLSRGGSPQETQYF
TRBD1 13 NA TRBJ2-7 TRBV29-1 TGCAGCGCCTGGGGACAGGGGGTATACGAGCAGTACTTC CSAWGQGVYEQYF
TRBD2 18 once TRBJ2-6 TRBV7-2 TGTGCCAGCAGCTTAGTTCTAGCGGGAGGGGCTGGGGCCAACGTCCTGACTTTC CASSLVLAGGAGANVLTF
TRBD2 17 NA TRBJ2-7 TRBV28 TGTGCCAGCATCTCAAGCGGGGGGACGGGACTCTCCTACGAGCAGTACTTC CASISSGGTGLSYEQYF
NA 15 NA TRBJ1-1 TRBV14 TGTGCCAGCAGCCAAGTACCGGGCCAGCGGGGTGAAGCTTTCTTT CASSQVPGQRGEAFF
TRBD2 16 NA TRBJ2-3 TRBV5-1 TGCGCCAGCAGCCTAGAACTAGCGGGAGGGGAGGATACGCAGTATTTT CASSLELAGGEDTQYF
NA 14 NA TRBJ2-4 TRBV27 TGTGCCAGCAGTTTACCGGGCCCTGGGGCGGTTCAGTACTTC CASSLPGPGAVQYF
TRBD2 16 NA TRBJ2-7 TRBV7-9 TGTGCCAGCAGCCCTAGGACTAGCCAGTTTTCGCACGAGCAGTACTTC CASSPRTSQFSHEQYF
NA 13 few TRBJ2-5 TRBV7-9 TGTGCCAGCAGCTTAAGCGGAGGTGAGACCCAGTACTTC CASSLSGGETQYF
NA 14 NA TRBJ2-5 TRBV19 TGTGCCAGTAGTCCGGGACTCGAAGTTAGTACCCAGTACTTC CASSPGLEVSTQYF
TRBD2 19 NA TRBJ2-3 TRBV11-2 TGTGCCAGCAGCTCCCCGGGACTAGCGGGAGCCACGAGCACAGATACGCAGTATTTT CASSSPGLAGATSTDTQYF
TRBD2 14 NA TRBJ2-7 TRBV28 TGTGCCAGCAGCCAGCGGGACCCCCCTTACGAGCAGTACTTC CASSQRDPPYEQYF
TRBD2 14 NA TRBJ2-3 TRBV4-1 TGCGCCAGCAGCGGGACTAGCGGGATAGATACGCAGTATTTT CASSGTSGIDTQYF
TRBD1 15 NA TRBJ2-7 TRBV6-1 TGTGCCAGCAGTGTCCTAGGACAGGGGTCCTACGAGCAGTACTTC CASSVLGQGSYEQYF
NA 21 NA TRBJ1-3 TRBV4-1 TGCGCCAGCAGCCAAGATCTTATCGAGATCTTAAGTAGTTTCTCTGGAAACACCATATATTTT CASSQDLIEILSSFSGNTIYF
TRBD2 17 NA TRBJ2-7 TRBV5-4 TGTGCCAGCAGCTTGGAGGCTAGCGGGAGATCCGCCTACGAGCAGTACTTC CASSLEASGRSAYEQYF
NA 14 NA TRBJ2-1 TRBV5-5 TGTGCCAGCAGGATCGACTTTGGGGGCGTTGAGCAGTTCTTC CASRIDFGGVEQFF
NA 13 few TRBJ2-7 TRBV7-3 TGTGCCAGCAGCTCCCGAGAGGCTTCCGAGCAGTACTTC CASSSREASEQYF
NA 13 NA TRBJ1-1 TRBV10-3 TGTGCCATCAGCGTTACAGGGTCCACTGAAGCTTTCTTT CAISVTGSTEAFF
TRBD1 14 NA TRBJ1-2 TRBV10-2 TGCGCCAGCAGTGGCGGGACAGGGGGATATGGCTACACCTTC CASSGGTGGYGYTF
NA 15 NA TRBJ1-3 TRBV18 TGTGCCAGCTCACCAAGGGACAACTCTGGAAACACCATATATTTT CASSPRDNSGNTIYF
TRBD2 16 NA TRBJ2-7 TRBV18 TGTGCCAGCTCACCCTCGGCTAGCGGGAGTTTGCACGAGCAGTACTTC CASSPSASGSLHEQYF
NA 14 once TRBJ1-4 TRBV27 TGTGCCAGCAGTTTCCAGGGCGGTGGTGAAAAACTGTTTTTT CASSFQGGGEKLFF
TRBD1 14 NA TRBJ2-5 TRBV7-7 TGTGCTAGCAGCCTGGGGACAGCACAAGAGACCCAGTACTTC CASSLGTAQETQYF
NA 14 few TRBJ2-3 TRBV2 TGTGCCAGCAGTGAACTACCCCCGCCAGATACGCAGTATTTT CASSELPPPDTQYF
TRBD1 16 NA TRBJ1-4 TRBV29-1 TGCAGCGTGGCACAGGGGACTTCTACAACTAATGAAAAACTGTTTTTT CSVAQGTSTTNEKLFF
NA 14 NA TRBJ2-7 TRBV5-1 TGCGCCAGCAGCTCTCAGGAAGGTGACTACGAGCAGTACTTC CASSSQEGDYEQYF
NA 15 NA TRBJ2-5 TRBV4-1 TGCGCCAGCAGCCAAGGAGCAGGGTGGCAAGAGACCCAGTACTTC CASSQGAGWQETQYF